Listed below are T cell receptor beta chains from one sample, sequenced in a study of neurological immune-mediated disorders. MiXCR, applied by TCRdb to the 5' RACE reads, yields one record per CDR3 protein. The table has some 55,000 distinct CDR3 sequences, roughly 8.8% seen once. The source material was PBMCs. These receptors originate from a woman aged 40 to 49 in good health. Both conserved end residues are part of each CDR3. The D gene is left open where the match is weak. The size entry is marked missing in some rows and otherwise reads once, few, many or a size class.

J gene: TRBJ1-2; clone size: many; D gene: TRBD1; V gene: TRBV10-3; CDR3 length: 14; CDR3 protein: CAISEAGGEVGYTF; CDR3 DNA: TGTGCCATCAGTGAGGCAGGGGGCGAGGTTGGCTACACCTTC
J gene: TRBJ1-6; clone size: many; D gene: NA; V gene: TRBV5-1; CDR3 length: 16; CDR3 protein: CASSLEGQLNNSPLHF; CDR3 DNA: TGCGCCAGCAGCTTGGAAGGACAGCTTAATAATTCACCCCTCCACTTT
J gene: TRBJ1-2; clone size: many; D gene: NA; V gene: TRBV29-1; CDR3 length: 12; CDR3 protein: CSVGGDLYGYTF; CDR3 DNA: TGCAGCGTTGGAGGGGACCTCTATGGCTACACCTTC
J gene: TRBJ1-5; clone size: NA; D gene: NA; V gene: TRBV5-5; CDR3 length: 15; CDR3 protein: CASSTYLVLNQPQHF; CDR3 DNA: TGTGCCAGCAGCACTTATCTGGTCCTTAATCAGCCCCAGCATTTT
J gene: TRBJ2-3; clone size: many; D gene: TRBD2; V gene: TRBV10-3; CDR3 length: 17; CDR3 protein: CATADPNSGRAPDTQYF; CDR3 DNA: TGTGCCACGGCCGACCCTAATAGCGGGAGGGCCCCAGATACGCAGTATTTT
J gene: TRBJ2-2; clone size: many; D gene: TRBD1; V gene: TRBV14; CDR3 length: 17; CDR3 protein: CASSQAPGGLSTGELFF; CDR3 DNA: TGTGCCAGCAGCCAAGCGCCAGGGGGCTTGAGCACCGGGGAGCTGTTTTTT
J gene: TRBJ1-6; clone size: many; D gene: NA; V gene: TRBV20-1; CDR3 length: 15; CDR3 protein: CSARDTGVDNSPLHF; CDR3 DNA: TGCAGTGCTAGAGATACAGGTGTGGATAATTCACCCCTCCACTTT
J gene: TRBJ1-4; clone size: many; D gene: TRBD1; V gene: TRBV5-1; CDR3 length: 15; CDR3 protein: CASSIGTATNEKLFF; CDR3 DNA: TGCGCCAGCAGCATCGGGACAGCAACTAATGAAAAACTGTTTTTT
J gene: TRBJ2-2; clone size: many; D gene: TRBD2; V gene: TRBV9; CDR3 length: 17; CDR3 protein: CASSAEFWGGDTGELFF; CDR3 DNA: TGTGCCAGCAGCGCCGAATTCTGGGGGGGGGACACCGGGGAGCTGTTTTTT
J gene: TRBJ2-7; clone size: many; D gene: NA; V gene: TRBV6-2/TRBV6-3; CDR3 length: 13; CDR3 protein: CASSYRPTNEQYF; CDR3 DNA: TGTGCCAGCAGTTACCGACCAACGAACGAGCAGTACTTC
J gene: TRBJ2-1; clone size: many; D gene: NA; V gene: TRBV7-2; CDR3 length: 16; CDR3 protein: CASSLVPGRPYNEQFF; CDR3 DNA: TGTGCCAGCAGCTTAGTTCCAGGGAGACCCTACAATGAGCAGTTCTTC
J gene: TRBJ1-2; clone size: many; D gene: NA; V gene: TRBV10-2; CDR3 length: 15; CDR3 protein: CASSAGRRGTYGYTF; CDR3 DNA: TGCGCCAGCAGTGCCGGCCGACGGGGGACCTATGGCTACACCTTC
J gene: TRBJ1-6; clone size: many; D gene: NA; V gene: TRBV4-1; CDR3 length: 15; CDR3 protein: CASSQGSGYNSPLHF; CDR3 DNA: TGCGCCAGCAGCCAAGGATCAGGGTATAATTCACCCCTCCACTTT
J gene: TRBJ1-4; clone size: NA; D gene: NA; V gene: TRBV20-1; CDR3 length: 14; CDR3 protein: CSAGTLGREEKLFF; CDR3 DNA: TGCAGTGCTGGCACCCTCGGGCGGGAAGAAAAACTGTTTTTT
J gene: TRBJ2-7; clone size: few; D gene: TRBD2; V gene: TRBV14; CDR3 length: 18; CDR3 protein: CASSQEKSALAGFYEQYF; CDR3 DNA: TGTGCCAGCAGCCAAGAAAAGTCGGCCCTAGCGGGTTTCTACGAGCAGTACTTC
J gene: TRBJ2-3; clone size: many; D gene: TRBD1; V gene: TRBV5-1; CDR3 length: 15; CDR3 protein: CASSPGTVSTDTQYF; CDR3 DNA: TGCGCCAGCAGCCCAGGGACAGTCAGCACAGATACGCAGTATTTT
J gene: TRBJ2-1; clone size: few; D gene: TRBD1; V gene: TRBV7-3; CDR3 length: 14; CDR3 protein: CASSTTSGGNEQFF; CDR3 DNA: TGTGCCAGCAGCACAACTTCAGGGGGCAATGAGCAGTTCTTC
J gene: TRBJ2-2; clone size: NA; D gene: NA; V gene: TRBV7-2; CDR3 length: 15; CDR3 protein: CASSFRGDSTGELFF; CDR3 DNA: TGTGCCAGCAGCTTCCGGGGAGATAGTACCGGGGAGCTGTTTTTT
J gene: TRBJ2-2; clone size: many; D gene: NA; V gene: TRBV24-1; CDR3 length: 14; CDR3 protein: CATTESGHTGELFF; CDR3 DNA: TGTGCCACCACTGAATCAGGGCACACCGGGGAGCTGTTTTTT
J gene: TRBJ1-5; clone size: medium-sized; D gene: NA; V gene: TRBV7-9; CDR3 length: 12; CDR3 protein: CASSLNNQPQHF; CDR3 DNA: TGTGCCAGCAGCTTAAATAATCAGCCCCAGCATTTT
J gene: TRBJ2-2; clone size: many; D gene: NA; V gene: TRBV18; CDR3 length: 13; CDR3 protein: CASSPEGAGELFF; CDR3 DNA: TGTGCCAGCTCACCAGAGGGAGCCGGGGAGCTGTTTTTT
J gene: TRBJ2-5; clone size: many; D gene: NA; V gene: TRBV28; CDR3 length: 13; CDR3 protein: CASSSGLIEMEYF; CDR3 DNA: TGTGCCAGCAGTTCAGGTTTGATAGAAATGGAGTACTTC
J gene: TRBJ1-1; clone size: many; D gene: NA; V gene: TRBV12-3/TRBV12-4; CDR3 length: 14; CDR3 protein: CASSLARENTEAFF; CDR3 DNA: TGTGCCAGCAGTTTGGCCAGGGAAAACACTGAAGCTTTCTTT
J gene: TRBJ1-1; clone size: many; D gene: TRBD1; V gene: TRBV28; CDR3 length: 15; CDR3 protein: CASSSLSGTATEAFF; CDR3 DNA: TGTGCCAGCAGTTCCCTCTCCGGGACAGCGACTGAAGCTTTCTTT
J gene: TRBJ2-5; clone size: many; D gene: TRBD2; V gene: TRBV3-1; CDR3 length: 16; CDR3 protein: CASSHILAGGQETQYF; CDR3 DNA: TGTGCCAGCAGCCATATTCTAGCGGGAGGCCAAGAGACCCAGTACTTC
J gene: TRBJ1-2; clone size: many; D gene: TRBD1; V gene: TRBV6-5; CDR3 length: 13; CDR3 protein: CASSLGQPNGYTF; CDR3 DNA: TGTGCCAGCAGTTTGGGACAGCCGAATGGCTACACCTTC
J gene: TRBJ2-3; clone size: many; D gene: NA; V gene: TRBV20-1; CDR3 length: 13; CDR3 protein: CSAIALDTDTQYF; CDR3 DNA: TGCAGTGCTATTGCCTTAGACACAGATACGCAGTATTTT
J gene: TRBJ1-4; clone size: many; D gene: TRBD1; V gene: TRBV20-1; CDR3 length: 19; CDR3 protein: CSARDRYGTGAFGDEKLFF; CDR3 DNA: TGCAGTGCTAGAGATCGTTATGGGACAGGGGCATTCGGGGATGAAAAACTGTTTTTT
J gene: TRBJ2-1; clone size: many; D gene: TRBD2; V gene: TRBV5-1; CDR3 length: 19; CDR3 protein: CASSASLGLAGGPRNEQFF; CDR3 DNA: TGCGCCAGCAGCGCTAGCCTGGGACTAGCGGGGGGGCCTCGCAATGAGCAGTTCTTC
J gene: TRBJ1-4; clone size: few; D gene: NA; V gene: TRBV7-2; CDR3 length: 14; CDR3 protein: CASSERQINEKLFF; CDR3 DNA: TGTGCCAGCAGTGAAAGGCAGATCAATGAAAAACTGTTTTTT
J gene: TRBJ1-1; clone size: many; D gene: TRBD1; V gene: TRBV3-1; CDR3 length: 14; CDR3 protein: CASSRRDSNTEAFF; CDR3 DNA: TGTGCCAGCAGCCGAAGGGACAGTAACACTGAAGCTTTCTTT
J gene: TRBJ1-4; clone size: many; D gene: TRBD1; V gene: TRBV20-1; CDR3 length: 12; CDR3 protein: CSARRTGEKLFF; CDR3 DNA: TGCAGTGCTAGGAGGACAGGCGAAAAACTGTTTTTT
J gene: TRBJ2-2; clone size: many; D gene: NA; V gene: TRBV9; CDR3 length: 14; CDR3 protein: CASSVPDPAGELFF; CDR3 DNA: TGTGCCAGCAGCGTCCCCGATCCCGCCGGGGAGCTGTTTTTT
J gene: TRBJ1-3; clone size: NA; D gene: NA; V gene: TRBV20-1; CDR3 length: 16; CDR3 protein: CSARERGIKSGNTIYF; CDR3 DNA: TGCAGTGCTAGAGAGCGGGGGATTAAGTCTGGAAACACCATATATTTT
J gene: TRBJ1-4; clone size: NA; D gene: NA; V gene: TRBV6-6; CDR3 length: 13; CDR3 protein: CASTYGTPEKLFF; CDR3 DNA: TGTGCCAGCACCTACGGGACCCCTGAAAAACTGTTTTTT
J gene: TRBJ2-7; clone size: many; D gene: NA; V gene: TRBV3-1; CDR3 length: 11; CDR3 protein: CASSQHYEQYF; CDR3 DNA: TGTGCCAGCAGTCAGCACTACGAGCAGTACTTC
J gene: TRBJ2-7; clone size: NA; D gene: NA; V gene: TRBV5-1; CDR3 length: 16; CDR3 protein: CASSLPSGAGAGDQYF; CDR3 DNA: TGCGCCAGCAGCCTACCTTCCGGGGCAGGGGCGGGCGACCAGTACTTC
J gene: TRBJ1-6; clone size: many; D gene: NA; V gene: TRBV7-2; CDR3 length: 14; CDR3 protein: CASRPPEVLSPLHF; CDR3 DNA: TGTGCCAGCAGACCCCCGGAGGTGCTTTCACCCCTCCACTTT
J gene: TRBJ2-3; clone size: many; D gene: TRBD1; V gene: TRBV2; CDR3 length: 16; CDR3 protein: CASSESGTGDTDTQYF; CDR3 DNA: TGTGCCAGCAGTGAATCCGGGACAGGGGACACAGATACGCAGTATTTT
J gene: TRBJ2-1; clone size: NA; D gene: NA; V gene: TRBV5-1; CDR3 length: 14; CDR3 protein: CASTKGGELGEQFF; CDR3 DNA: TGCGCCAGCACCAAGGGGGGGGAGTTGGGTGAGCAGTTCTTC
J gene: TRBJ1-2; clone size: few; D gene: NA; V gene: TRBV6-5; CDR3 length: 14; CDR3 protein: CASRGTTGHYGYTF; CDR3 DNA: TGTGCCAGCAGAGGCACCACAGGGCACTATGGCTACACCTTC
J gene: TRBJ2-7; clone size: NA; D gene: NA; V gene: TRBV14; CDR3 length: 12; CDR3 protein: CASRPGGSEQYF; CDR3 DNA: TGTGCCAGCAGACCAGGGGGGAGCGAGCAGTACTTC
J gene: TRBJ1-1; clone size: many; D gene: NA; V gene: TRBV6-5; CDR3 length: 14; CDR3 protein: CASSYGPRTWEAFF; CDR3 DNA: TGTGCCAGCAGTTACGGTCCGCGTACCTGGGAAGCTTTCTTT
J gene: TRBJ1-1; clone size: many; D gene: TRBD1; V gene: TRBV10-3; CDR3 length: 16; CDR3 protein: CASSTGRASSNTEAFF; CDR3 DNA: TGTGCCTCCTCGACAGGGAGAGCTTCCTCGAACACTGAAGCTTTCTTT
J gene: TRBJ2-2; clone size: many; D gene: NA; V gene: TRBV20-1; CDR3 length: 14; CDR3 protein: CSASRGPMGGELFF; CDR3 DNA: TGCAGTGCTAGTAGGGGCCCAATGGGCGGGGAGCTGTTTTTT
J gene: TRBJ2-5; clone size: many; D gene: TRBD2; V gene: TRBV20-1; CDR3 length: 13; CDR3 protein: CSAKRGGGETQYF; CDR3 DNA: TGCAGTGCAAAGAGGGGCGGGGGAGAGACCCAGTACTTC
J gene: TRBJ2-5; clone size: many; D gene: TRBD1; V gene: TRBV3-1; CDR3 length: 15; CDR3 protein: CASSQEHRGRETQYF; CDR3 DNA: TGTGCCAGCAGCCAAGAGCACAGGGGGCGGGAGACCCAGTACTTC
J gene: TRBJ2-7; clone size: many; D gene: NA; V gene: TRBV5-1; CDR3 length: 12; CDR3 protein: CASSRTPYEQYF; CDR3 DNA: TGCGCCAGCAGTCGGACTCCGTACGAGCAGTACTTC
J gene: TRBJ1-2; clone size: many; D gene: TRBD1; V gene: TRBV7-3; CDR3 length: 13; CDR3 protein: CASSTTGLYGYTF; CDR3 DNA: TGTGCCAGCAGCACGACAGGGTTGTATGGCTACACCTTC